This entry features one T cell receptor beta chain sequence. The entry originates in a study of cytomegalovirus exposure and HLA in healthy donors. V lost 6 bases and J lost 0; bases outside the gene matches: 13. Germline loops: CDR1 ENHRY, CDR2 SYGVKD. The CDR3 contains 18 residues. The PCR was carried out with 60 Vbeta primers and 13 Jbeta primers. The assay was immunoSEQ multiplex PCR, and TCRdb's table has in-frame clones only and misses some. The sample gives 65,000 to 90,000 clones, approximately 90% of which show up once; less than 2.5% is in the top ten. This clonotype was sampled from a woman in her thirties in good health and CMV-seronegative. The specimen was PBMCs. V usage is TRBV10-3 and J usage is TRBJ2-7; 11 nucleotides line up with TRBD2. The CDR3 nucleotides read TGTGCCATCAGCCCATCCGGGACTAGCGGACTCCTCTCCTACGAGCAGTACTTC. This encodes CAISPSGTSGLLSYEQYF.